This T cell receptor (beta chain) comes out of a study of T-cell memory formation after mild COVID-19. Study as a whole: In these data, TCR clusters were largely donor specific.

Germline loops: CDR1 MDHEN, CDR2 SYDVKM. V was pared by 6 bases and J by 3 bases, with 18 bases between. This CDR3 spans 16 amino acids. TCRdb re-analysed the 5' RACE reads in MiXCR, keeping a single row per CDR3 protein. The sample yields some 210,000 distinct CDR3 sequences, approximately 10% seen once. The sequence came from a man younger than 30 who had mild COVID-19 (a few samples of this study predate the infection). Cell type and time point are not known. The chain uses TRBV28 and TRBJ1-5; TRBD1 is a possible D gene (6 bases). The sample was PBMCs or a T cell subset sorted from them (not recorded which). For the CDR3, the DNA is TGTGCCAGCAGGAAAACAGGGAGTCCTTTCAATCAGCCCCAGCATTTT. This sequence encodes CASRKTGSPFNQPQHF.